The TCR beta chain described here comes from a study of memory CD4+ T cells and cytomegalovirus serostatus. About the study: Healthy Belgian adult donors included several CMV-positive and about two dozen CMV-negative people.

Broader study findings: Of roughly 180 reported CMV TCRbeta sequences, some 67 were found in memory CD4+ repertoires. Suggested: most of the CMV-linked TCR signature lies in CD4+ memory cells.

This clone was detected a few times. Its antigen is not identified. Single viable CD3+CD4+CD8-CD45RO+ cells were sorted as the memory CD4+ T cells. Donors' CMV status reflects serum IgG against pp150, pp28, p38, p52. The germline gives CDR1 SGHTA, CDR2 FQGNSA. After removal of 8 bases from V and 8 bases from J, the junction contained 14 bases not matched to a gene. The CDR3 has 15 amino acids. The method was immunoSEQ multiplex PCR; TCRdb's version includes in-frame clones alone and lacks a portion of them. The sample consists of over 40,000 clones, 65% to 80% of them appearing once. Sequenced: memory CD4+ T cells from blood. This clonotype was obtained from an adult in good health and CMV-seronegative. The V gene is TRBV7-2, the J gene TRBJ2-1; 8 bases are a match to TRBD2. The CDR3 reads CASYRGGSVIDEQFF. The CDR3 coding sequence is TGTGCCAGCTACCGGGGGGGTAGTGTTATCGATGAGCAGTTCTTC.